The 8 T cell receptor beta chains below all came from one sample that was sequenced in a study of cytomegalovirus exposure and HLA in healthy donors. Produced via immunoSEQ multiplex PCR; TCRdb's table is partial and in-frame only. The sample contains hundreds of thousands of clones, around four fifths of which appear only once. The sequenced sample was PBMCs. Receptor source: a woman aged 18-35 years in good health and CMV-seronegative.

The chain combines TRBV2 with TRBJ1-5; 12 bases line up with TRBD1. This CDR3 has 14 amino acids. CDR1 is SNHLY and CDR2 is FYNNEI in the germline V gene. V dropped 6 bases and J dropped 6; count of bases not matched to a gene: 3. CDR3 bases: TGTGCCAGCAGCGGGACAGGGGGCGGTCAGCCCCAGCATTTT. This sequence encodes CASSGTGGGQPQHF.

This clone was detected once. The chain recombines TRBV7-8 with TRBJ2-3; 13 positions match TRBD2. Trimming cost V 4 bases and J 1 base; bases outside gene matches: 2. Looked up from germline, CDR1 is SGHVS and CDR2 is FQNEAQ. This CDR3 is built from 16 residues. The CDR3: CASSSGTSGGTDTQYF. The CDR3 bases are TGTGCCAGCAGCTCCGGGACTAGCGGGGGCACAGATACGCAGTATTTT. The full variable domain, rest sourced from reference TRBV7-8 and TRBJ2-3, is GAGVSQSPRYKVAKRGQDVALRCDPISGHVSLFWYQQALGQGPEFLTYFQNEAQLDKSGLPSDRFFAERPEGSVSTLKIQRTQQEDSAVYLCASSSGTSGGTDTQYFGPGTRLTVL.

The chain uses TRBV6-1 and TRBJ1-4; TRBD1 agrees at 10 bases. Germline V gene lookup returns CDR1 MNHNS and CDR2 SASEGT. Trimming took 4 bases from V and 7 from J; bases not matched to a gene: 3. The CDR3 has 14 residues. CDR3 region: CASSGGTGAEKLFF. CDR3 DNA: TGTGCCAGCAGTGGCGGGACAGGGGCTGAAAAACTGTTTTTT.

The chain is built from TRBV19 and TRBJ2-1, with TRBD1 matching over 9 bases. Germline-derived CDR1 and CDR2 are LNHDA and SQIVND (reference sequence). The CDR3 loop spans 16 amino acids. The trim removed 5 bases at V and 3 bases at J, leaving 8 bases unmatched. The CDR3 DNA is TGTGCCAGTAGTCCATCGGACAGGGGTAACTACAATGAGCAGTTCTTC. As protein: CASSPSDRGNYNEQFF.

The chain links TRBV5-4 to TRBJ2-4; 9 positions agree with TRBD1. This CDR3 is built from 14 residues. V shed 4 bases and J 6 bases; nucleotides not matched to a gene: 5. The germline gives CDR1 SGHNT, CDR2 YYREEE (reference sequence). In DNA, the CDR3 is TGTGCCAGCAGCGTACCGGGACAGGGAAACATTCAGTACTTC. Amino acids: CASSVPGQGNIQYF.

The chain recombines TRBV11-2 with TRBJ2-2, with 8 bases identical to TRBD1. CDR3 length: 17 residues. J gave up 3 bases and V 5 bases, and 11 bases lay outside the gene matches. Germline V CDR1 and CDR2: SGHAT, FQNNGV. CDR3 loop: CASSPHRGYEDTGELFF. The CDR3, as DNA: TGTGCCAGCAGCCCCCACAGGGGGTATGAGGACACCGGGGAGCTGTTTTTT.

The rearrangement joins TRBV19 to TRBJ2-7; 9 bases are shared with TRBD2. With V trimmed by 3 bases and J by 4 bases, 1 base remained unmatched. The CDR3 consists of 13 residues. Germline V lookup: CDR1 LNHDA, CDR2 SQIVND (reference sequence). The CDR3 coding sequence is TGTGCCAGTAGTATGGGACTAGCTTACGAGCAGTACTTC. This sequence encodes CASSMGLAYEQYF.

This clone was observed once. The chain carries TRBV27 and TRBJ1-5, with D maybe TRBD1 (5 bases). The CDR3 is 14 amino acids. Looked up from germline, CDR1 is MNHEY and CDR2 is SMNVEV (reference sequence). Deletions cut 9 bases from V and 0 bases from J, with 12 bases between. CDR3 in DNA: TGTGCCAGTGGGACCCGCTATAGCAATCAGCCCCAGCATTTT. The encoded protein is CASGTRYSNQPQHF.